This entry lists 31 T cell receptor beta chains sequenced from one sample in a study of T cell changes during pregnancy in multiple sclerosis. The method was immunoSEQ multiplex PCR; TCRdb's version includes in-frame clones alone and lacks a portion of them. The sample yields tens of thousands of clones, around 97% seen once. The source was CD8+ T cells from peripheral blood mononuclear cells, collected after pregnancy. These receptors originate from a female donor with multiple sclerosis, enrolled in a pregnancy study.

This chain connects TRBV27 to TRBJ2-2; TRBD1 aligns across 9 bases. Trimming took 7 bases from V and 6 from J; bases not matched to a gene: 15. Germline assignment: CDR1 MNHEY and CDR2 SMNVEV (reference sequence). The CDR3 sequence is 17 residues long. CDR3 sequence (DNA): TGTGCCAGCACCGCTCGCCCCGGGGACAGGGTACCCGGGGAGCTGTTTTTT. This translates into CASTARPGDRVPGELFF.

The rearrangement uses TRBV29-1 and TRBJ2-7, with D perhaps matching TRBD2 (6 bases). V dropped 5 bases and J dropped 0 bases, with 14 bases sitting between them. Germline CDR1 SQVTM, CDR2 ANQGSEA. The CDR3 totals 14 residues. CDR3 in DNA: TGCAGCGTTAAGGGTGTAGCGGCCTCCTACGAGCAGTACTTC. Translation: CSVKGVAASYEQYF.

This chain joins TRBV4-3 and TRBJ2-6; no clear D gene. The V end was cut by 2 bases, the J end by 0 bases, with 8 bases between. The CDR3 consists of 16 residues. Germline-derived CDR1 and CDR2 are LGHNA and YSLEER. The CDR3 DNA is TGCGCCAGCAGCCAATCGAGGTACTCTGGGGCCAACGTCCTGACTTTC. Its protein is CASSQSRYSGANVLTF.

The rearrangement links TRBV4-1 to TRBJ2-7; 11 bases align to TRBD2. The V gene's germline CDR1 is MGHRA and CDR2 YSYEKL. The V segment lost 4 bases and the J segment 4 bases; nucleotides outside the gene matches: 6. The CDR3 runs 15 residues. This chain's CDR3 is CASSLRLAGRYEQYF. CDR3 coding DNA: TGCGCCAGCAGCCTCCGACTAGCGGGACGGTACGAGCAGTACTTC.

CDR3 sequence reads: CASSFLTGLYTEAFF. The CDR3 DNA reads as TGTGCCAGCAGTTTCCTAACAGGTCTATACACTGAAGCTTTCTTT. V gene TRBV27 combines with J gene TRBJ1-1, with D possibly TRBD1 on 5 matching bases. CDR1 is MNHEY and CDR2 is SMNVEV in the germline V gene (reference sequence). Trimming shortened V by 3 bases and J by 3 bases, and 14 bases separated the two germline ends. The CDR3 has 15 residues.

V and J are TRBV29-1 and TRBJ2-1, with 10 bases that match TRBD2. Germline CDR1 and CDR2: SQVTM and ANQGSEA. V was clipped by 3 bases and J by 4 bases; unmatched bases: 3. The CDR3 covers 14 residues. The CDR3 DNA is TGCAGCGTTGATGGACTAGCGGCGTACAATGAGCAGTTCTTC. This sequence encodes CSVDGLAAYNEQFF.

This sequence joins TRBV2 and TRBJ2-7, with TRBD2 identical over 12 bases. The CDR3 length is 14 residues. CDR1 and CDR2 from the germline V gene are SNHLY and FYNNEI. Losses at the gene ends were 8 bases for V and 1 base for J; bases not matched to a gene: 3. CDR3 region: CASLLAGGSYEQYF. Here the CDR3 DNA reads TGTGCCAGCTTACTAGCGGGAGGTTCCTACGAGCAGTACTTC.

The chain couples TRBV25-1 to TRBJ1-1; no clear D. Germline CDR1 MGHDK, CDR2 SYGVNS. V lost 1 base and J lost 0, with 6 bases in between. The CDR3 totals 14 residues. CDR3 DNA sequence: TGTGCCAGCAGTGAATCTACAGTGAACACTGAAGCTTTCTTT. Residues: CASSESTVNTEAFF.

J is TRBJ2-3 and V is TRBV5-6; D is ambiguous. This CDR3 has 15 residues. Germline CDR1 SGHDT, CDR2 YYEEEE. V dropped 2 bases and J dropped 2 bases, with 12 bases sitting between them. Here the CDR3 DNA reads TGTGCCAGCAGCTTTAGAGCGTCCCCCACAGATACGCAGTATTTT. It yields the protein CASSFRASPTDTQYF.

V usage is TRBV28 and J usage is TRBJ2-7; D is uncertain. This CDR3 is 11 amino acids long. V was pared by 8 bases and J by 2 bases, with 7 bases between. Germline loops: CDR1 MDHEN, CDR2 SYDVKM. CDR3 sequence: CASSSAYEQYF. DNA of the CDR3: TGTGCCAGCTCCTCCGCCTACGAGCAGTACTTC.

V gene TRBV2 combines with J gene TRBJ2-1; 10 nucleotides match TRBD1. The CDR3 consists of 14 residues. Unmatched junction bases numbered 6, after V lost 7 bases and J lost 6 bases. Germline values: CDR1 SNHLY, CDR2 FYNNEI. CDR3 in amino acids: CASTPGTGANEQFF. The CDR3 DNA is TGTGCCAGCACCCCCGGGACAGGGGCCAATGAGCAGTTCTTC.

V usage is TRBV28 and J usage is TRBJ1-5; 8 nucleotides match TRBD1. The CDR3 runs 13 residues. J lost 7 bases, V lost 7 bases, and 6 bases had no gene match. Per the germline V gene, CDR1 is MDHEN and CDR2 is SYDVKM. The CDR3 region is CASKDRADQPQHF. For the CDR3, the DNA is TGTGCCAGCAAGGACAGGGCAGACCAGCCCCAGCATTTT.

The chain carries TRBV28 and TRBJ2-1; 8 bases map to TRBD1. From germline, CDR1 is MDHEN and CDR2 SYDVKM. V dropped 5 bases and J dropped 12; count of bases not matched to a gene: 6. The CDR3 consists of 12 residues. This chain's CDR3 is CASSPDRDGQFF. The CDR3 nucleotides are TGTGCCAGCAGTCCGGACAGGGATGGGCAGTTCTTC.

This clone was recorded only once. In DNA form, the CDR3 reads TGTGCCAGCAGCTTAGTAGGGGGCCACTACGAGCAGTACTTC. Protein: CASSLVGGHYEQYF. J is TRBJ2-7 and V is TRBV7-9; 7 bases align to TRBD1. Trimming removed 1 base from V and 3 bases from J; junction bases left unmatched: 3. Germline V lookup: CDR1 SEHNR, CDR2 FQNEAQ (reference sequence). This CDR3 region has 14 residues.

V gene TRBV29-1 combines with J gene TRBJ1-1; no firm D call. Germline CDR1 and CDR2: SQVTM and ANQGSEA. CDR3 length: 11 amino acids. V lost 6 bases and J 4 bases, leaving 9 bases between the germline ends. The CDR3 loop reads CSVPSGTEAFF. CDR3 DNA sequence: TGCAGCGTCCCGTCGGGCACTGAAGCTTTCTTT.

The chain recombines TRBV9 with TRBJ2-2; 7 positions match TRBD1. Germline trimming cut 0 bases from V and 7 bases from J; bases unmatched to any gene: 6. From germline, CDR1 is SGDLS and CDR2 YYNGEE. The CDR3 covers 15 residues. The DNA of the CDR3 is TGTGCCAGCAGCGTAGGAGGGGGCAGATTCGGGGAGCTGTTTTTT. It is translated as CASSVGGGRFGELFF. Using reference TRBV9 and TRBJ2-2 for the parts outside the CDR3, the full variable domain is DSGVTQTPKHLITATGQRVTLRCSPRSGDLSVYWYQQSLDQGLQFLIQYYNGEERAKGNILERFSAQQFPDLHSELNLSSLELGDSALYFCASSVGGGRFGELFFGEGSRLTVL.

The CDR3 sequence: CASSLTGTSRHTQYF. CDR3 nucleotides: TGTGCCAGCAGCTTAACCGGGACTAGCCGTCATACGCAGTATTTT. The V and J genes are TRBV13 and TRBJ2-3, with 9 bases identical to TRBD2. The germline V gene encodes CDR1 PRHDT and CDR2 FYEKMQ (reference sequence). CDR3 length: 15 amino acids. V dropped 2 bases and J dropped 7; count of bases not matched to a gene: 7.

The chain couples TRBV28 to TRBJ2-7, with 7 bases matching TRBD2. J lost 0 bases, V lost 8 bases, and 7 bases had no gene match. This CDR3 region has 14 residues. The germline V gene has CDR1 MDHEN and CDR2 SYDVKM. The CDR3: CASLPLAASYEQYF. The CDR3 DNA reads as TGTGCCAGCCTCCCCCTAGCGGCCTCCTACGAGCAGTACTTC. Full variable domain (missing parts from reference TRBV28 and TRBJ2-7): DVKVTQSSRYLVKRTGEKVFLECVQDMDHENMFWYRQDPGLGLRLIYFSYDVKMKEKGDIPEGYSVSREKKERFSLILESASTNQTSMYLCASLPLAASYEQYFGPGTRLTVT.

This clone was observed once. This sequence joins TRBV7-9 and TRBJ2-1; 11 nucleotides line up with TRBD2. The CDR3 covers 18 residues. Trimming took 1 base from V and 5 from J; bases not matched to a gene: 10. Germline V gene lookup returns CDR1 SEHNR and CDR2 FQNEAQ (reference sequence). The CDR3 loop reads CASSLGRMTSGANNEQFF. The CDR3, as DNA: TGTGCCAGCAGCTTAGGGCGTATGACTAGCGGGGCAAACAATGAGCAGTTCTTC.

The chain links TRBV7-6 to TRBJ1-1, with no clear D. V dropped 3 bases and J dropped 0 bases, with 8 bases sitting between them. Germline V CDR1 and CDR2: SGHVS, FNYEAQ. This CDR3 contains 14 residues. CDR3 in amino acids: CASSLGDLNTEAFF. The CDR3 coding sequence is TGTGCCAGCAGCTTGGGAGATTTGAACACTGAAGCTTTCTTT.

The chain recombines TRBV5-1 with TRBJ1-2; the D gene is possibly TRBD1 (6 bases). This CDR3 has 15 residues. The germline V gene has CDR1 SGHRS and CDR2 YFSETQ. Between the trimmed V and J ends, which lost 0 bases and 3 bases, there was a span of 12 bases. The CDR3 sequence is CASSLETGSDYGYTF. CDR3 nucleotide sequence: TGCGCCAGCAGCTTGGAAACAGGGTCGGACTATGGCTACACCTTC.

V and J are TRBV19 and TRBJ2-1, with 9 positions matching TRBD2. J was trimmed by 3 bases and V by 7 bases; bases with no gene match: 10. The CDR3 runs to 16 residues. Germline CDR1 and CDR2: LNHDA and SQIVND (reference sequence). The CDR3 nucleotides read TGTGCCAGTACCCTTAGCGGGAGTAGTTTCTACAATGAGCAGTTCTTC. This translates into CASTLSGSSFYNEQFF. Filled out from reference TRBV19 and TRBJ2-1, the complete variable domain reads DGGITQSPKYLFRKEGQNVTLSCEQNLNHDAMYWYRQDPGQGLRLIYYSQIVNDFQKGDIAEGYSVSREKKESFPLTVTSAQKNPTAFYLCASTLSGSSFYNEQFFGPGTRLTVL.

For this clone: This specimen includes other DNA sequences encoding the same CDR3. This rearrangement joins TRBV5-1 to TRBJ2-7; D is undetermined. V dropped 0 bases and J dropped 4 bases, with 5 bases sitting between them. This CDR3 has 12 residues. CDR1 is SGHRS, CDR2 YFSETQ, per germline. The CDR3 nucleotides read TGCGCCAGCAGCTTGGGAGGTTACGAGCAGTACTTC. Its translation is CASSLGGYEQYF. Using reference TRBV5-1 and TRBJ2-7 for the parts outside the CDR3, the full variable domain is KAGVTQTPRYLIKTRGQQVTLSCSPISGHRSVSWYQQTPGQGLQFLFEYFSETQRNKGNFPGRFSGRQFSNSRSEMNVSTLELGDSALYLCASSLGGYEQYFGPGTRLTVT.

V usage is TRBV28 and J usage is TRBJ2-3; maybe TRBD2 (6 bases). Trimming cost V 5 bases and J 2 bases, with 14 bases left between them. The CDR3 has 15 amino acids. Germline V gene lookup returns CDR1 MDHEN and CDR2 SYDVKM. CDR3: CASSISLADTDTQYF. The DNA of the CDR3 is TGTGCCAGCAGTATCTCTTTAGCGGACACAGATACGCAGTATTTT. Filled out from reference TRBV28 and TRBJ2-3, the complete variable domain reads DVKVTQSSRYLVKRTGEKVFLECVQDMDHENMFWYRQDPGLGLRLIYFSYDVKMKEKGDIPEGYSVSREKKERFSLILESASTNQTSMYLCASSISLADTDTQYFGPGTRLTVL.

The V gene is TRBV9, the J gene TRBJ2-3, with D tentatively TRBD2 (5 bases). This CDR3 has 16 residues. Trimming cost V 0 bases and J 3 bases, with 14 bases left between them. Germline CDR1 reads SGDLS; CDR2 reads YYNGEE. Written as DNA, the CDR3 is TGTGCCAGCAGCGTAGGTCTGTCTTCGGGGACAGATACGCAGTATTTT. This codes for CASSVGLSSGTDTQYF.

The chain links TRBV6-5 to TRBJ1-1; D perhaps matches TRBD1 (6 bases). From germline, CDR1 is MNHEY and CDR2 SVGAGI. V lost 0 bases, J lost 3 bases, and 8 bases lay in between. The CDR3 covers 14 residues. CDR3 bases: TGTGCCAGCAGTTACTCGGACAGCTACACTGAAGCTTTCTTT. Protein sequence: CASSYSDSYTEAFF.

CDR3 protein: CASSTLPNTYNEQFF. In nucleotides, the CDR3 is TGTGCCAGTAGTACACTACCGAATACCTACAATGAGCAGTTCTTC. V usage is TRBV19 and J usage is TRBJ2-1; no reliable D call. The CDR3 consists of 15 residues. Trimming shortened V by 4 bases and J by 2 bases, and 12 bases separated the two germline ends. CDR1 LNHDA and CDR2 SQIVND come from the germline V gene (reference sequence).

The chain joins TRBV29-1 to TRBJ2-2; the match to TRBD2 covers 7 bases. CDR1 and CDR2 from the germline V gene are SQVTM and ANQGSEA. The CDR3 spans 13 residues. Unmatched junction bases numbered 4, after V lost 6 bases and J lost 3 bases. CDR3 in amino acids: CSVLLAHTGELFF. CDR3 nucleotide sequence: TGCAGCGTCCTACTAGCGCACACCGGGGAGCTGTTTTTT.

This clone was recorded once. The V call is TRBV10-2, the J call TRBJ1-1; TRBD1 aligns across 8 bases. The CDR3 sequence is 13 residues long. J gave up 10 bases and V 2 bases, and 6 bases lay outside the gene matches. CDR1 and CDR2 from the germline V gene are WSHSY and SAAADI. CDR3 sequence (DNA): TGCGCCAGCAGTGAGCCGACAGGGGTGGGAGCTTTCTTT. Encoded protein: CASSEPTGVGAFF.

The chain has TRBV2 and TRBJ1-1, with D hard to call. V was clipped by 5 bases and J by 0 bases, with 4 bases between them. This CDR3 spans 12 amino acids. The germline gives CDR1 SNHLY, CDR2 FYNNEI. The CDR3 DNA is TGTGCCAGCAGTTATATGAACACTGAAGCTTTCTTT. Translating it yields CASSYMNTEAFF.

The rearrangement links TRBV28 to TRBJ2-7; D is ambiguous. Germline V CDR1 and CDR2: MDHEN, SYDVKM. V was cut by 3 bases and J by 3 bases, with 12 bases left in between. The CDR3 consists of 14 residues. The CDR3 reads CASSLSGSLYEQYF. CDR3 DNA sequence: TGTGCCAGCAGTTTGTCCGGGTCTCTCTACGAGCAGTACTTC.